This TCR beta chain was observed in a study of control samples from healthy donors and cancer patients. The V segment lost 2 bases and the J segment 4 bases; nucleotides outside the gene matches: 7. The CDR3 has 16 residues. Per germline, CDR1 SGHTS and CDR2 YDEGEE. Generated by immunoSEQ multiplex PCR, the TCRdb table keeps only in-frame clones and is missing some. The sample includes about 41,000 clones, roughly 94% of them seen just once. This sequence joins TRBV5-8 and TRBJ2-5; 11 bases agree with TRBD1. The TCR sequence derives from a man in his 60s in good health. Sequenced material: blood. The CDR3 nucleotides read TGTGCCAGCAGCTTTGGAGGACAGGGGGCAGGAGAGACCCAGTACTTC. It translates to CASSFGGQGAGETQYF. The full variable domain, its missing parts supplied by reference TRBV5-8 and TRBJ2-5, is EAGVTQSPTHLIKTRGQQATLRCSPISGHTSVYWYQQALGLGLQFLLWYDEGEERNRGNFPPRFSGRQFPNYSSELNVNALELEDSALYLCASSFGGQGAGETQYFGPGTRLLVL.